This TCR beta chain was sequenced during a study of blood T cell repertoires in COVID-19. Overall study: Whether acute or convalescent, the COVID-19 samples came from the United States, Italy and Spain. PBMCs, B-cell-depleted T cells, or T cells were the source of the cDNA or gDNA that made up the material.

In the study's own analysis: Amplification of reference gene primers provided the estimated nucleated cell counts. The protocol was immunoSEQ multiplex PCR, while the TCRdb copy is restricted to in-frame clones and leaves out a portion. The V and J calls and clone size come from that table; D and trimming were worked out from the DNA. The sample carries roughly 80,000 clones, around 80% recorded once. Germline CDR1 SGHRS, CDR2 YFSETQ. This CDR3 contains 15 residues. Trimming removed 4 bases from V and 3 bases from J; junction bases left unmatched: 4. V gene TRBV5-1 combines with J gene TRBJ2-7; TRBD2 matches at 13 bases. Sequenced sample: peripheral blood. The TCR comes from a woman aged 55-69 years with acute or convalescent COVID-19. In nucleotides, the CDR3 is TGCGCCAGCAGCGTGGGACTAGCGGGGAACTACGAGCAGTACTTC. Amino acid sequence: CASSVGLAGNYEQYF.